This TCR beta chain was captured in a study of blood T cell repertoires in COVID-19. For the study at large: T cells, B-cell-depleted T cells, or PBMCs provided the cDNA or gDNA that served as material.

Seattle patients were enrolled while actively infected and followed longitudinally. Per germline, CDR1 SGHTA and CDR2 FQGNSA. J gave up 2 bases and V 5 bases, and 8 bases lay outside the gene matches. This CDR3 is built from 15 residues. Turning to this clone: Other DNA sequences in this sample translate to the same CDR3.

Profiled with immunoSEQ multiplex PCR; TCRdb holds only in-frame clones, not every one. The data contain about 370,000 clones, around 87% of them singletons. The rearrangement links TRBV7-2 to TRBJ2-5, with 7 nucleotides matching TRBD1. This sequence originates from a woman between 25 and 40 years old with COVID-19, enrolled during active disease. The sequenced sample was peripheral blood. CDR3 DNA sequence: TGTGCCAGCAGCCCAGGTGCAGGGGGTCAAGAGACCCAGTACTTC. This gives the protein CASSPGAGGQETQYF.